This TCR beta chain was obtained from a study of beta chain features in type 1 diabetes. Whole-study results and caveats: Cells that show high TCR expression could be over-represented by cDNA sequencing. VDJ junctions from type 1 diabetes patients carried fewer insertions and larger deletions. The study found that naive, central memory and Treg TCRB repertoires appeared more similar in patients than in healthy donors. All four CD4+ subsets from Type 1 diabetes patients carried moderately but significantly shorter TCRB CDR3s.

Trimming removed 4 bases from V and 5 bases from J, with 16 bases in between. Germline V gene data show CDR1 as SGHNT and CDR2 as YYREEE (reference sequence). This CDR3 is built from 14 residues. In its sample, this clone was seen a few times. Its antigen remains unknown. Reverse transcription of all isolated RNA meant that expressed TCRB transcripts were sequenced. The method was immunoSEQ multiplex PCR; TCRdb's version includes in-frame clones alone and lacks a portion of them. The repertoire consists of around 56,000 clones, with around half occurring once and the leading ten covering around 2.7%. Populations isolated by sorting all had purity greater than 95%.

Sequenced: Tregs from blood. The receptor was derived from a woman in her thirties or forties with type 1 diabetes. The chain links TRBV5-4 to TRBJ2-7; D gene ambiguous. This CDR3 is CASSPPPPSHEQYF. CDR3 nucleotide sequence: TGTGCCAGCAGCCCCCCCCCACCCAGTCACGAGCAGTACTTC.